Each of the 6 T cell receptor beta chains below was sequenced from the same sample in a study of cytomegalovirus exposure and HLA in healthy donors. Primers for the PCR totalled 60 Vbeta and 13 Jbeta. Clones were read by immunoSEQ multiplex PCR, and TCRdb kept only the in-frame ones, dropping some. The data contain 90,000 to 100,000 clones, 82% of them singletons. The sample was PBMCs. Receptor source: a man aged 50 to 59 in good health and CMV-seronegative.

The chain couples TRBV5-3 to TRBJ1-2, with 7 positions matching TRBD1. TRBV5-3 is an open reading frame whose function is uncertain. CDR3 length: 16 amino acids. The ends lost 4 bases at V and 8 bases at J; junction bases unmatched: 17. The DNA for the CDR3 is TGTGCCAGAAGCATGACGAACAGGGGATTCCCCTGGGGCTACACCTTC. This translates into CARSMTNRGFPWGYTF.

The chain carries TRBV10-3 and TRBJ1-5, with D possibly being TRBD1 (6 bases). Between the trimmed V and J ends, which lost 3 bases and 4 bases, there was a span of 16 bases. CDR1 and CDR2 (germline): ENHRY, SYGVKD. CDR3 length: 16 residues. CDR3: CAISDTDSPRNQPQHF. In DNA, the CDR3 is TGTGCCATCAGTGATACGGACAGCCCTAGAAATCAGCCCCAGCATTTT.

This clone was seen just once. This chain links TRBV5-4 with TRBJ2-3, with 10 bases identical to TRBD1. The germline gives CDR1 SGHNT, CDR2 YYREEE (reference sequence). The ends lost 0 bases at V and 6 bases at J; junction bases unmatched: 4. This CDR3 is 15 amino acids long. CDR3 in amino acids: CASSLGTGGLDTQYF. DNA of the CDR3: TGTGCCAGCAGCTTGGGGACAGGGGGTTTGGATACGCAGTATTTT.

Note on this clone: At one end, the junction sequence differs from germline, possibly due to a read error. The chain recombines TRBV20-1 with TRBJ2-7; 7 nucleotides match TRBD2. This CDR3 region has 10 residues. Germline lookup yields CDR1 DFQATT and CDR2 SNEGSKA (reference sequence). This chain's CDR3 is CSAGRAEQYF. The CDR3 DNA reads as TGTTCAGCGGGGAGAGCCGAGCAGTACTTC.

The V and J genes are TRBV5-4 and TRBJ2-7; maybe TRBD2 (5 bases). CDR3 size: 13 residues. The germline gives CDR1 SGHNT, CDR2 YYREEE (reference sequence). Trimming removed 4 bases at V and 5 bases at J, with 13 bases between. CDR3 sequence reads: CASSPAGGHEQYF. In nucleotides, the CDR3 is TGTGCCAGCAGCCCCGCAGGAGGCCACGAGCAGTACTTC.

CDR3 DNA: TGTGCCAGCAGCCGCATGACTAGCGGGACTTACTACGAGCAGTACTTC. Amino acid sequence: CASSRMTSGTYYEQYF. This rearrangement joins TRBV16 to TRBJ2-7; the match to TRBD2 covers 11 bases. Germline trimming cut 4 bases from V and 3 bases from J; bases unmatched to any gene: 8. CDR1 and CDR2 (germline): KGHSY, FQNENV. The CDR3 runs 16 residues.